The clone carrying this T cell receptor beta chain has at least ten counts. Its antigen is currently unknown. V gave up 2 bases and J gave up 4 bases, with 9 bases separating them. CDR1 and CDR2 from the germline V gene are SGHTA and FQGNSA. This CDR3 is built from 14 residues. MiXCR was run by TCRdb on the reads, yielding one entry per CDR3 protein. The sample has around 900,000 distinct CDR3 sequences, about 33% seen once. These data belong to a study of T cell repertoires in cytomegalovirus infection. Study overall: Indications came from public TCR beta signatures; they pointed to CMV infection and to a matching HLA type. Notes on the study in general: The response measured ex vivo was dominated by TCR beta clonotypes (HLA-C-restricted and CMV-specific). Individuals carrying CMV plus the relevant HLA were identified by cumulative frequency of public TCR beta families.

The chain couples TRBV7-2 to TRBJ1-5; D is possibly TRBD1 (6 bases). The specimen was cultured CD8+ T cells from PBMCs, collected from culture after CMV antigen stimulation. The source is a human donor in good health (CMV status not recorded). Some clones in this sample may be carry-over from other donors' samples. CDR3 region: CASSLFGTNQPQHF. The DNA for the CDR3 is TGTGCCAGCAGCTTATTTGGGACAAATCAGCCCCAGCATTTT.